This T cell receptor beta chain was sequenced during a study of blood T cell repertoires in COVID-19. Study-wide background: Sample material is recorded as cDNA or gDNA derived from T cells, B-cell-depleted T cells, or PBMCs.

Clones were read by immunoSEQ multiplex PCR, and TCRdb kept only the in-frame ones, dropping some. The table includes hundreds of thousands of clones, around 87% detected once. The sequenced sample consisted of peripheral blood. This clonotype originated in a man in his 70s with acute or convalescent COVID-19.

The CDR3 DNA reads as TGCGCCAGCAGCTTGACGGGGGACTCTGGAAACACCATATATTTT. It yields the protein CASSLTGDSGNTIYF. V and J are TRBV5-1 and TRBJ1-3; perhaps TRBD1 as D (5 bases). Trimming pared 1 base from V and 0 bases from J, leaving 8 bases between. The CDR3 sequence is 15 residues long. The germline V gene has CDR1 SGHRS and CDR2 YFSETQ.